These 22 T cell receptor beta chains came from one sample sequenced in a study of chemoradiotherapy in HPV16-positive cancers. The data were produced by immunoSEQ multiplex PCR, yet TCRdb's version contains in-frame clones alone and is incomplete. Counted here are approximately 7,200 clones, around 74% occurring once; the ten biggest clones make up under 20%. The sample here was taken from a patient who underwent chemoradiotherapy. The source of these receptors is a human donor with HPV-associated anogenital cancer.

The chain employs TRBV9 and TRBJ2-7, with TRBD2 matching 10 bases. Germline CDR1 is SGDLS and CDR2 is YYNGEE. J gave up 2 bases and V 0 bases, and 11 bases lay outside the gene matches. The length of the CDR3 is 18 residues. CDR3 nucleotide sequence: TGTGCCAGCAGCGTAGGTCCAAGCGGGGGGGATCAGACCTACGAGCAGTACTTC. Protein sequence: CASSVGPSGGDQTYEQYF.

This chain connects TRBV7-9 to TRBJ1-2, with D unclear. The CDR3 is 13 amino acids. Trimming removed 3 bases from V and 2 bases from J, with 7 bases in between. CDR1 and CDR2 from the germline V gene are SEHNR and FQNEAQ (reference sequence). The CDR3 sequence is CASSLQANYGYTF. CDR3 bases: TGTGCCAGCAGCTTGCAGGCAAACTATGGCTACACCTTC.

This chain uses TRBV27 with TRBJ1-1, with D possibly matching TRBD1 (6 bases). Germline values: CDR1 MNHEY, CDR2 SMNVEV (reference sequence). Trimming pared 5 bases from V and 0 bases from J, leaving 19 bases between. CDR3 length equals 17 residues. For the CDR3, the DNA is TGTGCCAGCAGTCCCATATACAGGGCGAGGGTGAACACTGAAGCTTTCTTT. It translates to CASSPIYRARVNTEAFF.

This sequence joins TRBV10-3 and TRBJ1-5; no clear D. CDR1 ENHRY and CDR2 SYGVKD come from the germline V gene. Deletions cut 4 bases from V and 6 bases from J, with 19 bases between. The CDR3 contains 16 residues. CDR3 sequence: CAISATIRAGGQPQHF. CDR3 sequence (DNA): TGTGCCATCAGTGCCACGATTAGGGCGGGCGGTCAGCCCCAGCATTTT.

This chain joins TRBV29-1 and TRBJ2-6; no clear D. The CDR3 runs 15 residues. Trimming took off 2 bases at V and 0 bases at J, with 8 bases between the two ends. The germline V gene encodes CDR1 SQVTM and CDR2 ANQGSEA. The CDR3 DNA reads TGCAGCGTTGAACGGCAAAACTCTGGGGCCAACGTCCTGACTTTC. Translating gives CSVERQNSGANVLTF.

CDR3 loop: CAISEFGLTGVVAGANVLTF. CDR3 in DNA: TGTGCCATCAGTGAGTTTGGACTGACAGGGGTGGTCGCTGGGGCCAACGTCCTGACTTTC. The chain recombines TRBV10-3 with TRBJ2-6; 8 positions match TRBD1. V dropped 1 base and J dropped 2; count of bases not matched to a gene: 13. In germline, CDR1 is ENHRY, CDR2 SYGVKD. CDR3 length: 20 residues.

The CDR3 region has the DNA TGTGCCAGCAGCTTATCCGCTGGTGTCTCGGGAAACACCATATATTTT. Amino acids: CASSLSAGVSGNTIYF. V and J are TRBV7-9 and TRBJ1-3; no clear D gene. The CDR3 totals 16 residues. Germline-derived CDR1 and CDR2 are SEHNR and FQNEAQ (reference sequence). V lost 2 bases, J lost 4 bases, and 15 bases lay in between.

V and J are TRBV5-1 and TRBJ1-2; D gene unclear. The ends were cut back, 0 bases at V and 1 base at J, with 4 bases in the middle. The CDR3 runs 13 residues. Per the germline V gene, CDR1 is SGHRS and CDR2 is YFSETQ. CDR3 DNA sequence: TGCGCCAGCAGCTTGGTTAGTAACTATGGCTACACCTTC. It encodes CASSLVSNYGYTF.

The chain has TRBV7-8 and TRBJ1-5, with TRBD1 as a possible D gene (6 bases). The CDR3 has 14 residues. The V gene lost 2 bases and the J gene lost 5 bases, with 10 bases spanning the gap. Germline loops: CDR1 SGHVS, CDR2 FQNEAQ. CDR3 sequence reads: CASSLLRGHQPQHF. The CDR3, as DNA: TGTGCCAGCAGCTTACTCCGGGGGCATCAGCCCCAGCATTTT. The whole variable domain, remainder taken from reference TRBV7-8 and TRBJ1-5, is GAGVSQSPRYKVAKRGQDVALRCDPISGHVSLFWYQQALGQGPEFLTYFQNEAQLDKSGLPSDRFFAERPEGSVSTLKIQRTQQEDSAVYLCASSLLRGHQPQHFGDGTRLSIL.

The rearrangement uses TRBV30 and TRBJ2-3; either TRBD1 or TRBD2 may fit D (5 bases each). Trimming left V 0 bases short and J 4 bases short, with 8 bases between. CDR3 length: 13 residues. The V gene's germline CDR1 is GTSNPN and CDR2 SVGIG (reference sequence). CDR3 in DNA: TGTGCCTGGAGTGTATCGGGGCCAGATACGCAGTATTTT. Translation gives CAWSVSGPDTQYF.

The rearrangement joins TRBV6-6 to TRBJ2-1; 9 nucleotides align to TRBD2. The CDR3 is 16 amino acids. The V and J ends lost 2 bases and 8 bases, in that order; junction bases with no gene match: 10. Germline V gives CDR1 MNHNY, CDR2 SVGAGI (reference sequence). The CDR3 spells CASSYPISGGSYEQFF. The CDR3 region has the DNA TGTGCCAGCAGTTACCCCATTAGCGGGGGATCATATGAGCAGTTCTTC.

This clone was counted between two and nine times. This chain links TRBV6-1 with TRBJ1-6; tentatively, D is TRBD1 (5 bases). Germline V gives CDR1 MNHNS, CDR2 SASEGT. The CDR3 runs to 14 residues. The V end was cut by 0 bases, the J end by 7 bases, with 7 bases between. The CDR3 spells CASSEAAGNSPLHF. Written as DNA, the CDR3 is TGTGCCAGCAGTGAAGCGGCAGGGAATTCACCCCTCCACTTT.

The chain recombines TRBV6-6 with TRBJ1-4; tentative D call: TRBD1 (5 bases). The CDR3 is 14 residues long. CDR1 and CDR2 from the germline V gene are MNHNY and SVGAGI (reference sequence). V was shortened by 2 bases and J by 7 bases, with 11 bases between the two germline ends. The CDR3 DNA reads as TGTGCCAGCAGTTACATGGGGGGAGGTGAAAAACTGTTTTTT. Amino acid sequence: CASSYMGGGEKLFF.

A few counts support this clone. CDR3 bases: TGCGCCAGCAGCCTGGGGCCCCCTTTGCAGTACTTC. It encodes CASSLGPPLQYF. V usage is TRBV5-1 and J usage is TRBJ2-7; D may be TRBD1 (5 bases). The V end lost 4 bases, the J end lost 9 bases, and 14 bases lay between the germline ends. From germline, CDR1 is SGHRS and CDR2 YFSETQ. This CDR3 is 12 amino acids long.

This clone has only a few counts. The DNA for the CDR3 is TGTGCCAGCACCCCAGGGGCTGGGGCCAACGTCCTGACTTTC. Residues: CASTPGAGANVLTF. The chain recombines TRBV9 with TRBJ2-6; D perhaps matches TRBD1 (6 bases). Germline CDR1 reads SGDLS; CDR2 reads YYNGEE. Between the trimmed V and J ends, which lost 6 bases and 2 bases, there was a span of 9 bases. The CDR3 consists of 14 residues.

This clone occurred a few times. This chain joins TRBV1 and TRBJ1-5. TRBV1 is a pseudogene locus. The CDR3 consists of 11 residues. CDR3 sequence (DNA): TGCACCAGCAGAAGGGTTCAGCCCCAGCATTTT. Amino acids: CTSRRVQPQHF.

V is TRBV7-9 and J is TRBJ2-1; 7 bases map to TRBD1. This CDR3 is 13 amino acids long. With 1 base clipped from V and 9 bases from J, the junction kept 3 bases outside the gene matches. The V gene's germline CDR1 is SEHNR and CDR2 FQNEAQ (reference sequence). This chain's CDR3 is CASSLDSGGEQFF. CDR3 nucleotides: TGTGCCAGCAGCTTAGATTCAGGGGGTGAGCAGTTCTTC.

CDR3 nucleotides: TGTGCCAGCCGGACGGATACCTACGAGCAGTACTTC. Translating gives CASRTDTYEQYF. The chain is built from TRBV2 and TRBJ2-7; D not certain. Trimming took 8 bases from V and 2 from J, leaving 10 bases between them. The length of the CDR3 is 12 residues. CDR1 is SNHLY, CDR2 FYNNEI, per germline.

This clone was counted a single time. The chain uses TRBV5-1 and TRBJ1-2; 10 positions agree with TRBD1. V lost 4 bases to trimming and J lost 5 bases; unmatched junction nucleotides: 5. The germline CDR1 and CDR2 sequences are SGHRS and YFSETQ. The CDR3 is made up of 14 amino acids. CDR3 in amino acids: CASSRGQGPYGYTF. CDR3 in DNA: TGCGCCAGCAGCAGGGGACAGGGGCCTTATGGCTACACCTTC.

In nucleotides, the CDR3 is TGTGCCAGCAGCCTATCGGGACTAGCCTACAACTACGAGCAGTACTTC. This encodes CASSLSGLAYNYEQYF. This chain uses TRBV5-4 with TRBJ2-7, with TRBD2 identical over 9 bases. The J segment lost 3 bases and the V segment lost 4 bases, leaving 11 bases of the junction unmatched. The CDR3 length is 16 residues. Germline-derived CDR1 and CDR2 are SGHNT and YYREEE (reference sequence). The whole variable domain, filled in from reference TRBV5-4 and TRBJ2-7, reads ETGVTQSPTHLIKTRGQQVTLRCSSQSGHNTVSWYQQALGQGPQFIFQYYREEENGRGNFPPRFSGLQFPNYSSELNVNALELDDSALYLCASSLSGLAYNYEQYFGPGTRLTVT.

In nucleotides, the CDR3 is TGTGCCAGCAGCGGGGCGGGCTCCCCCTACAATGAGCAGTTCTTC. It codes for CASSGAGSPYNEQFF. The rearrangement uses TRBV5-4 and TRBJ2-1; D is perhaps TRBD1 or TRBD2 (5 bases each). Germline CDR1 and CDR2: SGHNT and YYREEE (reference sequence). V lost 4 bases and J 2 bases, leaving 13 bases between the germline ends. CDR3 length: 15 residues.

This chain joins TRBV7-3 and TRBJ2-3, with 7 nucleotides matching TRBD1. CDR1 is SGHTA, CDR2 FQGTGA, per germline. The CDR3 covers 15 residues. Losses at the gene ends were 5 bases for V and 1 base for J; bases not matched to a gene: 6. The CDR3 DNA reads TGTGCCAGCAGCCCAAGACAGGGAGGCACAGATACGCAGTATTTT. It specifies CASSPRQGGTDTQYF.